This T cell receptor (beta chain) was documented in a study of Tregs in tolerant kidney transplant recipients. Study-level points and caveats: Biological reproducibility was not directly addressed in this study. Validation in larger populations is needed because few patients were studied.

Generated by immunoSEQ multiplex PCR, the TCRdb table keeps only in-frame clones and is missing some. The table lists approximately 43,000 clones, about 90% of them singletons. CD4+CD25+CD127- Tregs, CD4+CD25- non-Tregs, CD4 and CD8 cells were sorted. Regulatory T cells were sorted from thawed PBMCs rested overnight at 37°C with about 220 IU/ml IL-2. CDR1 is LGHNA and CDR2 is YNFKEQ in the germline V gene. Trimming removed 2 bases from V and 5 bases from J; junction bases left unmatched: 7. The CDR3 is made up of 16 amino acids. As to this clone: Its antigen is undetermined.

This chain links TRBV4-2 with TRBJ1-5, with 9 bases identical to TRBD1. The sequencing input was Tregs from blood. This clonotype originated in a human donor in good health. CDR3: CASSQTPQGADQPQHF. Written as DNA, the CDR3 is TGTGCCAGCAGCCAAACTCCACAGGGGGCAGATCAGCCCCAGCATTTT.